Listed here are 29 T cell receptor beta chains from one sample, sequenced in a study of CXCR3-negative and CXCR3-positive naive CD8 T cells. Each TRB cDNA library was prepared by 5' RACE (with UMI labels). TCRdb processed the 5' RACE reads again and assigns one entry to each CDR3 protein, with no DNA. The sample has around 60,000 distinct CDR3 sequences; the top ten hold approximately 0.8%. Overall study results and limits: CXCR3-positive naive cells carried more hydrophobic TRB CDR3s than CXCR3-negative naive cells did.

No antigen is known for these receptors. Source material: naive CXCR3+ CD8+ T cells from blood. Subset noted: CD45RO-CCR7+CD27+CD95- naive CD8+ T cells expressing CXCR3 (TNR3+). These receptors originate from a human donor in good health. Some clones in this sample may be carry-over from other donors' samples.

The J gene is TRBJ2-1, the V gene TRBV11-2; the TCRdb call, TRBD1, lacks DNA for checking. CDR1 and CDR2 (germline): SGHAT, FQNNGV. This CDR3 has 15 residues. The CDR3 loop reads CASSLEGRGMGEQFF.

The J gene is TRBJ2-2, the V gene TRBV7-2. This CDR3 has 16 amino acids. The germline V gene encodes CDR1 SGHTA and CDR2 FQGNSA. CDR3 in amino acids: CASSPVGETNTGELFF.

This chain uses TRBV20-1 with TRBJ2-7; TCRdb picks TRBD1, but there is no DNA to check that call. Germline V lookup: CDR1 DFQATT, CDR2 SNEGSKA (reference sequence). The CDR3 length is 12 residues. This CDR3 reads CSAGGQPYEQYF.

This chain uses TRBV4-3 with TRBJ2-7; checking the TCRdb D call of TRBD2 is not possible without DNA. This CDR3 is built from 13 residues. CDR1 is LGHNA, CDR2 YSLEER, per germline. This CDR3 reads CASSQRGGHEQYF.

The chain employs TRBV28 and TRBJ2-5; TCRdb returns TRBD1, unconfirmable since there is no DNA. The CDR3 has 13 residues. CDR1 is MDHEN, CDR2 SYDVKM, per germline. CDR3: CASSFPGVETQYF.

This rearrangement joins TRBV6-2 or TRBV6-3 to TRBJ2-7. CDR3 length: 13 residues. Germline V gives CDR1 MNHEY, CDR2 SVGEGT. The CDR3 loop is CASSYGSNYEQYF.

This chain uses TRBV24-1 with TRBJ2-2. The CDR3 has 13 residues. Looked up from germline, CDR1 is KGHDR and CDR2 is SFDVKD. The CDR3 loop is CATSDLTPGELFF.

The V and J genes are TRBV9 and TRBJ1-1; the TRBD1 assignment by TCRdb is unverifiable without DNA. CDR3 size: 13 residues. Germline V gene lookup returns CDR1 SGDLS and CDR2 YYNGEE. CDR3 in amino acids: CASSRQGYTEAFF.

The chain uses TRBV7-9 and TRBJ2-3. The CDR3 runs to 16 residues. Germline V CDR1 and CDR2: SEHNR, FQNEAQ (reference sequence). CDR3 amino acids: CASSLGTPYSTDTQYF.

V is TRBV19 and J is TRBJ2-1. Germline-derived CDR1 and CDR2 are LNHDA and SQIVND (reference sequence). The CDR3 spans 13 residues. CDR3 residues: CASSITVNNEQFF.

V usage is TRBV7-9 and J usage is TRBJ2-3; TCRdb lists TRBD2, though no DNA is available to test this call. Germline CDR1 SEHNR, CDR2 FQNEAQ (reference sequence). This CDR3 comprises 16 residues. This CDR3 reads CASIDLLAGGTDTQYF.

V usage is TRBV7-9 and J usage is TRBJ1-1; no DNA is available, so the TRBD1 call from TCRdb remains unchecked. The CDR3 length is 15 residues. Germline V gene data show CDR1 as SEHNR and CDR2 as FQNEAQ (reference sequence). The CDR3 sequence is CASSLIQGVNTEAFF. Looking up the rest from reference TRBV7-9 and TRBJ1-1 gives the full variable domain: DTGVSQNPRHKITKRGQNVTFRCDPISEHNRLYWYRQTLGQGPEFLTYFQNEAQLEKSRLLSDRFSAERPKGSFSTLEIQRTEQGDSAMYLCASSLIQGVNTEAFFGQGTRLTVV.

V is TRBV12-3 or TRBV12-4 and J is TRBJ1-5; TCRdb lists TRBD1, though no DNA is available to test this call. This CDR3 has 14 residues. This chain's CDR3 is CASSSGTGAWPQHF.

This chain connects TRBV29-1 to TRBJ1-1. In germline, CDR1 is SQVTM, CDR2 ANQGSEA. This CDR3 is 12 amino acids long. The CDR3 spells CSVGTMNTEAFF. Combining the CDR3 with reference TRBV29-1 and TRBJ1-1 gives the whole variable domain SAVISQKPSRDICQRGTSLTIQCQVDSQVTMMFWYRQQPGQSLTLIATANQGSEATYESGFVIDKFPISRPNLTFSTLTVSNMSPEDSSIYLCSVGTMNTEAFFGQGTRLTVV.

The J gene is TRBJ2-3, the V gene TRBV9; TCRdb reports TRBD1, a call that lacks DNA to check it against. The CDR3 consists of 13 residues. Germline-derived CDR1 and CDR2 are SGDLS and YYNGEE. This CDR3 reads CASSAGGADTQYF.

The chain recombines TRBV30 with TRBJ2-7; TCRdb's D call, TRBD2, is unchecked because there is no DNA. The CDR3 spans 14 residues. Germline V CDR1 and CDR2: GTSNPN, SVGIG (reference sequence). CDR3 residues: CAWRGLTSSYEQYF.

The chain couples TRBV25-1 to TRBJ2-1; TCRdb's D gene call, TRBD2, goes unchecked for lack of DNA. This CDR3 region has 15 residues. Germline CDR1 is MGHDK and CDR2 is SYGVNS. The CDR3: CASSLGTSGYNEQFF.

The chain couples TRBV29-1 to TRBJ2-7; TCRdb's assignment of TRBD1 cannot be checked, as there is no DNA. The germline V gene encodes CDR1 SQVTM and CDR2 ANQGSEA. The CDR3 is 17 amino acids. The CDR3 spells CSVEATPPGQGRHEQYF.

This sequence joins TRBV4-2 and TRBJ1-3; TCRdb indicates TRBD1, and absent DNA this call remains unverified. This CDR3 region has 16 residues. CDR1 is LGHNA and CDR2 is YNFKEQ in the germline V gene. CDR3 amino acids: CASSQVTGGSGNTIYF.

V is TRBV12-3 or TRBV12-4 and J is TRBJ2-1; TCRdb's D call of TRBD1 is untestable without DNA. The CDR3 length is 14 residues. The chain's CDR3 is CASSPTGQYNEQFF.

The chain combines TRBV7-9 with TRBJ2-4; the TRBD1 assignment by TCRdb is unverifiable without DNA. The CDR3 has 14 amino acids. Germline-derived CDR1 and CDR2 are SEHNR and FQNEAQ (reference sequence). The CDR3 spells CASSSQGGGDIQYF. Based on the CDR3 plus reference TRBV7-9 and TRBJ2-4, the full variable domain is DTGVSQNPRHKITKRGQNVTFRCDPISEHNRLYWYRQTLGQGPEFLTYFQNEAQLEKSRLLSDRFSAERPKGSFSTLEIQRTEQGDSAMYLCASSSQGGGDIQYFGAGTRLSVL.

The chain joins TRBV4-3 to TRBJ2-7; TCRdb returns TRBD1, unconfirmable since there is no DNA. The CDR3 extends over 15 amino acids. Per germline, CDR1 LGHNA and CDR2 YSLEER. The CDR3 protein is CASSQVRGSSYEQYF.

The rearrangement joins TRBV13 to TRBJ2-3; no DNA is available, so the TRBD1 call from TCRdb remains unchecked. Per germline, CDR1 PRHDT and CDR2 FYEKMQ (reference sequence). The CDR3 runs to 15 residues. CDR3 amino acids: CASSPDRAPTDTQYF.

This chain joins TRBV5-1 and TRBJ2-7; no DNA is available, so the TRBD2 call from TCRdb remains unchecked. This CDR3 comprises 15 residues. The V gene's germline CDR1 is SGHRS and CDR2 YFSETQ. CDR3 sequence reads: CASSWGRGGGYEQYF.

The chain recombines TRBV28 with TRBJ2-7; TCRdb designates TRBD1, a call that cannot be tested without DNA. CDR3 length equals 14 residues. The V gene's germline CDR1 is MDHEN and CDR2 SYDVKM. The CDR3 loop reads CASSFRDRAYEQYF.

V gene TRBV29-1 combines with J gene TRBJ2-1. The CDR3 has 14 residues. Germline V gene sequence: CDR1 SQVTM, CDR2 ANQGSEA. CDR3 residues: CSVDHSSSYNEQFF.

CDR3: CASSPFGGAGTEAFF. The V and J genes are TRBV7-3 and TRBJ1-1; there is no DNA to check the TCRdb D call of TRBD1. Germline CDR1 SGHTA, CDR2 FQGTGA. The CDR3 totals 15 residues.

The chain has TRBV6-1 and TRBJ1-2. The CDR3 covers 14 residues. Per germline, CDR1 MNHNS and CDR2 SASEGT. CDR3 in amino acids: CASSEFGTNYGYTF.

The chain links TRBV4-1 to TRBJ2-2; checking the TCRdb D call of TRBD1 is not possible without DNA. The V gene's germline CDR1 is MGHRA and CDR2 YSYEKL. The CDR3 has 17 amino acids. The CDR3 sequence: CASSQGTGALNTGELFF.